The 28 T cell receptor beta chains below were found in one sample sequenced in a study of cytomegalovirus exposure and HLA in healthy donors. Method: immunoSEQ multiplex PCR; TCRdb's copy keeps in-frame clones and lacks some. Of fewer than 100,000 clones listed, roughly 93% are singletons. Material for sequencing was PBMCs. All receptors derive from a man aged 25 to 40 in good health and CMV-seronegative.

CDR3 sequence: CASSEDRTSGNTDTQYF. The CDR3 DNA reads as TGCGCCAGCAGTGAGGACCGGACTAGCGGGAATACAGATACGCAGTATTTT. This chain links TRBV10-1 with TRBJ2-3, with 12 bases identical to TRBD2. The CDR3 length is 17 residues. Per the germline V gene, CDR1 is WNHNN and CDR2 is SYGVQD (reference sequence). Losses at the gene ends were 2 bases for V and 3 bases for J; bases not matched to a gene: 6.

The chain carries TRBV19 and TRBJ2-1; 13 nucleotides align to TRBD2. V was pared by 7 bases and J by 8 bases, with 20 bases of the junction left unmatched. Germline CDR1 is LNHDA and CDR2 is SQIVND (reference sequence). The CDR3 spans 19 residues. Here the CDR3 reads CASTQTGLAGFGDIHEQFF. CDR3 sequence (DNA): TGTGCCAGTACCCAAACGGGACTAGCGGGATTTGGGGACATCCATGAGCAGTTCTTC.

Only one count was recorded for this clone. V is TRBV19 and J is TRBJ2-3; TRBD2 aligns across 8 bases. The CDR3 is made up of 14 amino acids. The germline CDR1 and CDR2 sequences are LNHDA and SQIVND (reference sequence). Trimming at V came to 4 bases and at J to 2 bases, leaving 2 bases not matched to a gene. The CDR3 is CASSSSGDTDTQYF. The CDR3 nucleotides read TGTGCCAGTAGTAGTAGCGGGGACACAGATACGCAGTATTTT.

This clone has a single count. The chain recombines TRBV6-6 with TRBJ2-5; 13 nucleotides align to TRBD2. Germline loops: CDR1 MNHNY, CDR2 SVGAGI (reference sequence). The CDR3 covers 16 residues. Trimming cost V 2 bases and J 2 bases; bases outside gene matches: 2. CDR3 sequence reads: CASSYPTSGGQETQYF. CDR3 DNA: TGTGCCAGCAGTTACCCGACTAGCGGGGGGCAAGAGACCCAGTACTTC.

V is TRBV14 and J is TRBJ2-1; TRBD2 matches 11 bases. CDR1 and CDR2 from the germline V gene are SGHDN and FVKESK. CDR3 length equals 22 residues. V gave up 3 bases and J gave up 0 bases; unmatched junction bases: 19. CDR3 in amino acids: CASSHKMGITSGSLISYNEQFF. DNA for the CDR3: TGTGCCAGCAGCCACAAGATGGGGATTACTAGCGGGAGTTTGATCTCCTACAATGAGCAGTTCTTC.

The chain couples TRBV7-9 to TRBJ2-3, with D maybe TRBD2 (6 bases). CDR1 SEHNR and CDR2 FQNEAQ come from the germline V gene (reference sequence). With 2 bases removed from V and 0 bases from J, the gap between germline ends came to 15 bases. CDR3 length: 17 residues. CDR3 DNA sequence: TGTGCCAGCAGCTTAACCCTCGGGGGTACTAGCACAGATACGCAGTATTTT. Its protein is CASSLTLGGTSTDTQYF.

The CDR3 loop reads CASSKTDRIYSNQPQHF. The CDR3 DNA follows: TGTGCCAGTAGTAAAACCGACAGGATCTATAGCAATCAGCCCCAGCATTTT. The rearrangement uses TRBV19 and TRBJ1-5; TRBD1 is a possible D gene (6 bases). V lost 4 bases and J 0 bases, leaving 16 bases between the germline ends. The CDR3 runs 17 residues. Germline V gives CDR1 LNHDA, CDR2 SQIVND (reference sequence).

This sequence joins TRBV6-1 and TRBJ2-2; D is ambiguous. CDR3 length: 15 residues. V was shortened by 4 bases and J by 5 bases, with 14 bases between the two germline ends. Germline loops: CDR1 MNHNS, CDR2 SASEGT. The CDR3: CASSARLDPTGELFF. The CDR3 bases are TGTGCCAGCAGTGCGAGGTTGGATCCTACCGGGGAGCTGTTTTTT.

The chain combines TRBV7-3 with TRBJ2-1; the match to TRBD2 covers 9 bases. CDR1 and CDR2 from the germline V gene are SGHTA and FQGTGA. The CDR3 extends over 15 amino acids. The junction had 10 bases not matched to a gene; V was cut back by 5 bases and J by 8 bases. CDR3 in amino acids: CASSQKREDFHEQFF. The CDR3 nucleotides read TGTGCCAGCAGCCAAAAGCGGGAGGACTTCCATGAGCAGTTCTTC. Full variable domain (outside the CDR3, taken from reference TRBV7-3 and TRBJ2-1): GAGVSQTPSNKVTEKGKYVELRCDPISGHTALYWYRQSLGQGPEFLIYFQGTGAADDSGLPNDRFFAVRPEGSVSTLKIQRTERGDSAVYLCASSQKREDFHEQFFGPGTRLTVL.

The chain uses TRBV6-5 and TRBJ2-2; TRBD1 is a possible D gene (6 bases). The CDR3 covers 15 residues. V was trimmed by 2 bases and J by 4 bases, leaving 11 bases between them. The germline gives CDR1 MNHEY, CDR2 SVGAGI. The CDR3 reads CASSYMGAGTGELFF. In DNA, the CDR3 is TGTGCCAGCAGTTACATGGGGGCTGGCACCGGGGAGCTGTTTTTT.

In this sample, this clone turned up once. V is TRBV15 and J is TRBJ2-1, with 9 bases lining up with TRBD2. Germline V gene lookup returns CDR1 LNHNV and CDR2 YYDKDF (reference sequence). Trimming cost V 6 bases and J 5 bases; bases outside gene matches: 5. The CDR3 covers 14 residues. In DNA form, the CDR3 reads TGTGCCACCAGAAAGAGCGGGGGGAACAATGAGCAGTTCTTC. Amino acids: CATRKSGGNNEQFF. The complete variable domain, with remaining parts taken from reference TRBV15 and TRBJ2-1, reads DAMVIQNPRYQVTQFGKPVTLSCSQTLNHNVMYWYQQKSSQAPKLLFHYYDKDFNNEADTPDNFQSRRPNTSFCFLDIRSPGLGDTAMYLCATRKSGGNNEQFFGPGTRLTVL.

The chain employs TRBV5-1 and TRBJ1-2; TRBD1 aligns across 7 bases. This CDR3 comprises 15 residues. V lost 2 bases to trimming and J lost 0 bases; unmatched junction nucleotides: 4. Looked up from germline, CDR1 is SGHRS and CDR2 is YFSETQ. CDR3 DNA sequence: TGCGCCAGCAGCTTAGGGACAGCTCCTAACTATGGCTACACCTTC. This translates into CASSLGTAPNYGYTF.

The chain couples TRBV28 to TRBJ2-2; D call uncertain. Germline values: CDR1 MDHEN, CDR2 SYDVKM. The CDR3 loop spans 14 amino acids. V dropped 8 bases and J dropped 6 bases, with 16 bases sitting between them. As DNA, the CDR3 is TGTGCCAGCCGTCGCACCTTCGTAGCCGGGGAGCTGTTTTTT. It yields the protein CASRRTFVAGELFF.

The table lists this clone with a count of one. The V and J genes are TRBV9 and TRBJ2-1; 14 bases agree with TRBD2. Per the germline V gene, CDR1 is SGDLS and CDR2 is YYNGEE. This CDR3 region has 18 residues. Trimming removed 2 bases from V and 5 bases from J; junction bases left unmatched: 9. The CDR3 protein is CASSVLGLAGAKHNEQFF. DNA for the CDR3: TGTGCCAGCAGCGTCTTGGGACTAGCGGGAGCTAAACACAATGAGCAGTTCTTC.

This clone has only a few counts. Other nucleotide sequences from this sample produce the same CDR3. The chain has TRBV27 and TRBJ1-1; 7 bases are a match to TRBD1. This CDR3 has 13 residues. The V and J ends lost 0 bases and 7 bases, in that order; junction bases with no gene match: 2. From germline, CDR1 is MNHEY and CDR2 SMNVEV (reference sequence). The CDR3: CASSLSGGNEAFF. The CDR3 DNA reads as TGTGCCAGCAGTTTATCAGGGGGCAATGAAGCTTTCTTT.

The chain combines TRBV18 with TRBJ2-3, with 7 bases identical to TRBD1. The germline CDR1 and CDR2 sequences are KGHSH and LQKENI. The V segment lost 3 bases and the J segment 2 bases; nucleotides outside the gene matches: 11. The CDR3 runs to 17 residues. The CDR3 DNA sequence: TGTGCCAGCTCACCCGCTTCCGACAGGGCCTACACAGATACGCAGTATTTT. It yields the protein CASSPASDRAYTDTQYF.

This chain joins TRBV19 and TRBJ1-6, with 7 bases lining up with TRBD1. Germline CDR1 is LNHDA and CDR2 is SQIVND (reference sequence). Trimming at V came to 9 bases and at J to 6 bases, leaving 5 bases not matched to a gene. This CDR3 is 13 amino acids long. The CDR3 reads CASSGQPNSPLHF. CDR3 in DNA: TGTGCCAGCTCGGGACAGCCTAATTCACCCCTCCACTTT. The complete variable domain, with remaining parts taken from reference TRBV19 and TRBJ1-6, reads DGGITQSPKYLFRKEGQNVTLSCEQNLNHDAMYWYRQDPGQGLRLIYYSQIVNDFQKGDIAEGYSVSREKKESFPLTVTSAQKNPTAFYLCASSGQPNSPLHFGNGTRLTVT.

The chain couples TRBV5-6 to TRBJ2-7, with D possibly TRBD2 on 6 matching bases. Germline CDR1 and CDR2: SGHDT and YYEEEE. The CDR3 totals 17 residues. V dropped 2 bases and J dropped 3 bases, with 21 bases sitting between them. The CDR3 spells CASSFRTGPMGGYEQYF. CDR3 nucleotide sequence: TGTGCCAGCAGCTTTCGAACCGGGCCGATGGGGGGCTACGAGCAGTACTTC. Drawing the rest from reference TRBV5-6 and TRBJ2-7, the complete variable domain is DAGVTQSPTHLIKTRGQQVTLRCSPKSGHDTVSWYQQALGQGPQFIFQYYEEEERQRGNFPDRFSGHQFPNYSSELNVNALLLGDSALYLCASSFRTGPMGGYEQYFGPGTRLTVT.

The chain recombines TRBV2 with TRBJ2-1; D is perhaps TRBD2 (6 bases). The germline CDR1 and CDR2 sequences are SNHLY and FYNNEI. V was cut by 3 bases and J by 4 bases, with 10 bases left in between. This CDR3 is 14 amino acids long. The CDR3 loop reads CASSEGGAYNEQFF. For the CDR3, the DNA is TGTGCCAGCAGTGAGGGAGGAGCGTACAATGAGCAGTTCTTC.

This clone was detected only once. CDR3 DNA: TGTGCCAGCAGCCTCGACAGGGGTGGCCATCAGCCCCAGCATTTT. This gives the protein CASSLDRGGHQPQHF. The chain couples TRBV7-2 to TRBJ1-5, with TRBD1 matching 8 bases. V lost 5 bases and J lost 5; bases outside the gene matches: 8. The germline gives CDR1 SGHTA, CDR2 FQGNSA. The CDR3 is 15 amino acids.

The gene calls are TRBV29-1 and TRBJ2-3, with a possible D match to TRBD2 (5 bases). The V end lost 2 bases, the J end lost 2 bases, and 8 bases lay between the germline ends. The V gene's germline CDR1 is SQVTM and CDR2 ANQGSEA. The CDR3 spans 13 residues. The CDR3 sequence: CSVEQRNTDTQYF. The CDR3 DNA reads as TGCAGCGTTGAACAGCGGAACACAGATACGCAGTATTTT.

This clone was recorded only once. The chain carries TRBV18 and TRBJ2-1, with 8 bases lining up with TRBD2. V lost 0 bases to trimming and J lost 7 bases; unmatched junction nucleotides: 5. This CDR3 is built from 15 residues. Germline V lookup: CDR1 KGHSH, CDR2 LQKENI. CDR3 region: CASSPPGTSVNEQFF. CDR3 sequence (DNA): TGTGCCAGCTCACCACCGGGGACTAGTGTAAATGAGCAGTTCTTC. The full variable domain, rest sourced from reference TRBV18 and TRBJ2-1, is NAGVMQNPRHLVRRRGQEARLRCSPMKGHSHVYWYRQLPEEGLKFMVYLQKENIIDESGMPKERFSAEFPKEGPSILRIQQVVRGDSAAYFCASSPPGTSVNEQFFGPGTRLTVL.

This chain joins TRBV4-1 and TRBJ2-3; 8 bases line up with TRBD2. CDR3 length: 17 residues. Germline CDR1 reads MGHRA; CDR2 reads YSYEKL. Trimming removed 1 base from V and 1 base from J; junction bases left unmatched: 7. The CDR3 loop is CASSQGGLVIGTDTQYF. The CDR3 nucleotides are TGCGCCAGCAGCCAAGGGGGACTAGTTATAGGCACAGATACGCAGTATTTT.

The chain is built from TRBV6-5 and TRBJ2-6; 8 bases map to TRBD1. V gave up 2 bases and J gave up 4 bases; unmatched junction bases: 4. This CDR3 has 16 amino acids. Germline V gene lookup returns CDR1 MNHEY and CDR2 SVGAGI. CDR3 nucleotides: TGTGCCAGCAGTTACCGGACAGGGTCCGGGGCCAACGTCCTGACTTTC. Protein: CASSYRTGSGANVLTF.

V gene TRBV29-1 combines with J gene TRBJ2-3, with D perhaps TRBD1 (6 bases). The CDR3 runs to 15 residues. Germline CDR1 and CDR2: SQVTM and ANQGSEA. With 2 bases removed from V and 1 base from J, the gap between germline ends came to 13 bases. The CDR3 spells CSVENEGVGTDTQYF. The CDR3 bases are TGCAGCGTTGAAAACGAGGGGGTGGGCACAGATACGCAGTATTTT.

This clone has a handful of counts. V and J are TRBV7-9 and TRBJ1-1; D is possibly TRBD1 (5 bases). This CDR3 region has 14 residues. CDR1 is SEHNR and CDR2 is FQNEAQ in the germline V gene (reference sequence). Trimming left V 1 base short and J 4 bases short, with 10 bases between. CDR3 sequence (DNA): TGTGCCAGCAGCTTAGAAGGGGTGGGCACTGAAGCTTTCTTT. It translates to CASSLEGVGTEAFF. The full variable domain, with the rest looked up from reference TRBV7-9 and TRBJ1-1, is DTGVSQNPRHKITKRGQNVTFRCDPISEHNRLYWYRQTLGQGPEFLTYFQNEAQLEKSRLLSDRFSAERPKGSFSTLEIQRTEQGDSAMYLCASSLEGVGTEAFFGQGTRLTVV.

The gene calls are TRBV5-4 and TRBJ2-1; TRBD2 agrees at 8 bases. V shed 3 bases, J shed 13 bases, and the junction held 9 bases outside the gene matches. Germline-derived CDR1 and CDR2 are SGHNT and YYREEE (reference sequence). CDR3 size: 13 residues. CDR3 loop: CASSSSGGGAQFF. CDR3 coding DNA: TGTGCCAGCAGCTCGAGCGGGGGAGGGGCCCAGTTCTTC. Full variable domain (missing parts from reference TRBV5-4 and TRBJ2-1): ETGVTQSPTHLIKTRGQQVTLRCSSQSGHNTVSWYQQALGQGPQFIFQYYREEENGRGNFPPRFSGLQFPNYSSELNVNALELDDSALYLCASSSSGGGAQFFGPGTRLTVL.

The chain couples TRBV11-1 to TRBJ2-1, with 8 bases fitting TRBD2. CDR3 size: 13 residues. Germline values: CDR1 SGHAT, CDR2 FQDESV (reference sequence). J was trimmed by 10 bases and V by 4 bases; bases with no gene match: 6. The CDR3 DNA sequence: TGTGCCAGCAGCTCGGGACTAGACTCCGAGCAGTTCTTC. It encodes CASSSGLDSEQFF. Looking up the rest from reference TRBV11-1 and TRBJ2-1 gives the full variable domain: EAEVAQSPRYKITEKSQAVAFWCDPISGHATLYWYRQILGQGPELLVQFQDESVVDDSQLPKDRFSAERLKGVDSTLKIQPAELGDSAMYLCASSSGLDSEQFFGPGTRLTVL.